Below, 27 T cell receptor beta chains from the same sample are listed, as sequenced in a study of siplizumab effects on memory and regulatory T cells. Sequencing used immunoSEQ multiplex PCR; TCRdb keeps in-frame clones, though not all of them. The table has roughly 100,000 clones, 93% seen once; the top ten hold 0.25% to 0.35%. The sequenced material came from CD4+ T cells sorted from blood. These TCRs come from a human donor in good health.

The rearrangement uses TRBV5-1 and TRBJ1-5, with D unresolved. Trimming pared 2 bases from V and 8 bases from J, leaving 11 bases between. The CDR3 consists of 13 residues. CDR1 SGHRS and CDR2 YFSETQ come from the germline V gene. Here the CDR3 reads CASSLSGEEPQHF. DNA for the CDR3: TGCGCCAGCAGCTTATCTGGGGAAGAGCCCCAGCATTTT.

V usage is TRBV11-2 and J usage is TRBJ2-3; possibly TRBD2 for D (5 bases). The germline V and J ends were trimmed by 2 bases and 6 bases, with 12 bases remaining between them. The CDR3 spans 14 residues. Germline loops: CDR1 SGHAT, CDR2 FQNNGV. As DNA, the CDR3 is TGTGCCAGCAGCTTAATCGGACTCGCGGATACGCAGTATTTT. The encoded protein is CASSLIGLADTQYF.

The CDR3 region is CASSLEGTPGTEAFF. DNA of the CDR3: TGCGCCAGCAGCTTGGAAGGGACACCCGGAACTGAAGCTTTCTTT. The chain has TRBV5-1 and TRBJ1-1; D is perhaps TRBD1 (6 bases). The V and J ends lost 0 bases and 5 bases respectively, with 14 bases between them. There are 15 residues in the CDR3. CDR1 is SGHRS, CDR2 YFSETQ, per germline.

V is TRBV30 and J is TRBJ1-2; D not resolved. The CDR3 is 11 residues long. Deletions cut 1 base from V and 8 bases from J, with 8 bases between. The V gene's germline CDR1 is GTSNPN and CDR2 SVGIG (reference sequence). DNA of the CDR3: TGTGCCTGGAGTGCCGTCTGGGGCTACACCTTC. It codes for CAWSAVWGYTF.

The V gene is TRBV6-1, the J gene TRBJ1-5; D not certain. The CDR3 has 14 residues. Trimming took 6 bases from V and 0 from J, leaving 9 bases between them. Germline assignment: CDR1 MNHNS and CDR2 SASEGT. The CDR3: CASRADNSNQPQHF. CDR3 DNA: TGTGCCAGCAGAGCCGACAATAGCAATCAGCCCCAGCATTTT.

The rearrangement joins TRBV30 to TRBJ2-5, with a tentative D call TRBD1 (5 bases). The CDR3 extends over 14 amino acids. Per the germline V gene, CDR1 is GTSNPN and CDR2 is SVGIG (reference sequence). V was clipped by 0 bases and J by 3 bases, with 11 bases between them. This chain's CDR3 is CAWSVTSGKETQYF. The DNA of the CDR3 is TGTGCCTGGAGTGTAACGTCAGGGAAAGAGACCCAGTACTTC.

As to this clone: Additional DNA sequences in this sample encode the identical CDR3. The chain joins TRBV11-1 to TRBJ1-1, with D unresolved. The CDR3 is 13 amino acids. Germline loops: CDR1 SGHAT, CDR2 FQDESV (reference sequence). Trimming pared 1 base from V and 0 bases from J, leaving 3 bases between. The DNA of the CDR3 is TGTGCCAGCAGCTTAGGGCTGAACACTGAAGCTTTCTTT. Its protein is CASSLGLNTEAFF.

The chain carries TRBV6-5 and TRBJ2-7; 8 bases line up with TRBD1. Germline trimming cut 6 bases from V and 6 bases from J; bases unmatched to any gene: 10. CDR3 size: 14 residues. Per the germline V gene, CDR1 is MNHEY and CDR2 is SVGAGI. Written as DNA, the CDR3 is TGTGCCAGCAGCGCCGCGACAGGGGATATCGAGCAGTACTTC. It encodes CASSAATGDIEQYF.

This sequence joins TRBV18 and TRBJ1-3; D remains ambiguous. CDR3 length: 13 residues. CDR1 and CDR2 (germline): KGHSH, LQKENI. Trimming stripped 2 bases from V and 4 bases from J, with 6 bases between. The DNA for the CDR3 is TGTGCCAGCTCACCAGGCGGCGGAAACACCATATATTTT. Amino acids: CASSPGGGNTIYF.

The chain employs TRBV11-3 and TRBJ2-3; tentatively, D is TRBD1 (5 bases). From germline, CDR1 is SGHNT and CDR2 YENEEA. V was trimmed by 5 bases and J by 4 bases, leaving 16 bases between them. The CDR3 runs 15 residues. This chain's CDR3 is CASSRSGRVADTQYF. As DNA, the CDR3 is TGTGCCAGCAGCCGATCGGGCAGGGTTGCAGATACGCAGTATTTT.

The CDR3 spells CASSLGQGLADTQYF. In DNA form, the CDR3 reads TGTGCCAGCAGCTTAGGACAGGGATTGGCAGATACGCAGTATTTT. The chain links TRBV7-3 to TRBJ2-3; 8 nucleotides align to TRBD1. Germline assignment: CDR1 SGHTA and CDR2 FQGTGA. This CDR3 spans 15 amino acids. The trim removed 2 bases at V and 4 bases at J, leaving 5 bases unmatched.

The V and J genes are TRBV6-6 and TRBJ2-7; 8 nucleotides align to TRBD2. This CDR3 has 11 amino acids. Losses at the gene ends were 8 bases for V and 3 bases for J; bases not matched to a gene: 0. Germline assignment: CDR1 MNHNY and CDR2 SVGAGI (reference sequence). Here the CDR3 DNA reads TGTGCCAGCGCGGGGGGCTACGAGCAGTACTTC. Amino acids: CASAGGYEQYF.

The CDR3 spells CASSGFGRQLFF. CDR3 DNA: TGTGCCAGCAGCGGCTTTGGGAGACAACTGTTTTTT. This sequence joins TRBV9 and TRBJ1-4; D is unclear. V was pared by 3 bases and J by 12 bases, with 12 bases between. The CDR3 is 12 amino acids. The germline V gene encodes CDR1 SGDLS and CDR2 YYNGEE. The entire variable domain, with the rest obtained from reference TRBV9 and TRBJ1-4, is as follows: DSGVTQTPKHLITATGQRVTLRCSPRSGDLSVYWYQQSLDQGLQFLIQYYNGEERAKGNILERFSAQQFPDLHSELNLSSLELGDSALYFCASSGFGRQLFFGSGTQLSVL.

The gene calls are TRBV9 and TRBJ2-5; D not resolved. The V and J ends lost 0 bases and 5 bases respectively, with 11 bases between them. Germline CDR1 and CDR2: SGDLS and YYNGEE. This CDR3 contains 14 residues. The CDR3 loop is CASSVGVLAETQYF. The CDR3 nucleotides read TGTGCCAGCAGCGTAGGGGTCCTCGCGGAGACCCAGTACTTC.

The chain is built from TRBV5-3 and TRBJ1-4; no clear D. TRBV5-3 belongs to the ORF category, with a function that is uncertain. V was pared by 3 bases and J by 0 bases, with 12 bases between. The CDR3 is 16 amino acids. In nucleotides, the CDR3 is TGTGCCAGAAGCTCCCAGACGGATGCAACTAATGAAAAACTGTTTTTT. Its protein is CARSSQTDATNEKLFF.

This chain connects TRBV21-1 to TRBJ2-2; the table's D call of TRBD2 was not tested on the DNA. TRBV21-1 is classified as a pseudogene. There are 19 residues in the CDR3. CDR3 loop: CASSKALMGSGRDTGELFF. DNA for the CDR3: TGTGCCAGCAGCAAAGCGCTTATGGGTAGCGGGAGGGACACCGGGGAGCTGTTTTTT.

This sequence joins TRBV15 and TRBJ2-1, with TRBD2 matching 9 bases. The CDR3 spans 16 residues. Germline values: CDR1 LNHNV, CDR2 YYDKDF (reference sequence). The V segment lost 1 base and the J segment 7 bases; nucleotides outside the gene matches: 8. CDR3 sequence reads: CATSRVRAGGLNEQFF. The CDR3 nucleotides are TGTGCCACCAGCAGAGTCCGGGCGGGAGGGTTAAATGAGCAGTTCTTC. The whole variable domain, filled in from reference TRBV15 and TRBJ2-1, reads DAMVIQNPRYQVTQFGKPVTLSCSQTLNHNVMYWYQQKSSQAPKLLFHYYDKDFNNEADTPDNFQSRRPNTSFCFLDIRSPGLGDTAMYLCATSRVRAGGLNEQFFGPGTRLTVL.

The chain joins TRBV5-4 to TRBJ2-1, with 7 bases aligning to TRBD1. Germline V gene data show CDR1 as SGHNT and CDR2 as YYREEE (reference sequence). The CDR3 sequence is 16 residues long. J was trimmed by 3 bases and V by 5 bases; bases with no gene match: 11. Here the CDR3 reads CASSQGYRGHYNEQFF. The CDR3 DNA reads TGTGCCAGCAGTCAAGGCTACAGGGGTCACTACAATGAGCAGTTCTTC.

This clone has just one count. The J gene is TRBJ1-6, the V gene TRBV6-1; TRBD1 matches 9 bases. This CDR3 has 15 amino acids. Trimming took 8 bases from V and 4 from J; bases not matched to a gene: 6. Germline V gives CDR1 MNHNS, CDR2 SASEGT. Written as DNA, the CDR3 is TGTGCCAGCCTCCGACAGGGGGATTATAATTCACCCCTCCACTTT. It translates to CASLRQGDYNSPLHF.

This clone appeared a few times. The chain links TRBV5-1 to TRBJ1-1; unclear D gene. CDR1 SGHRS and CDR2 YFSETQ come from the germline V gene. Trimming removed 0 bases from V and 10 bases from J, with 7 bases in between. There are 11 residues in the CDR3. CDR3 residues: CASSLDSRAFF. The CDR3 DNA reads TGCGCCAGCAGCTTGGACTCGAGAGCTTTCTTT. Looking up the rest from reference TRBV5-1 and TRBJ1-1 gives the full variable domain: KAGVTQTPRYLIKTRGQQVTLSCSPISGHRSVSWYQQTPGQGLQFLFEYFSETQRNKGNFPGRFSGRQFSNSRSEMNVSTLELGDSALYLCASSLDSRAFFGQGTRLTVV.

In nucleotides, the CDR3 is TGTGCCAGCAGCAGGTTAGTGGACACTGAAGCTTTCTTT. The encoded protein is CASSRLVDTEAFF. The chain couples TRBV6-1 to TRBJ1-1; D is undetermined. V was cut by 6 bases and J by 3 bases, with 11 bases left in between. CDR3 length equals 13 residues. Germline V lookup: CDR1 MNHNS, CDR2 SASEGT.

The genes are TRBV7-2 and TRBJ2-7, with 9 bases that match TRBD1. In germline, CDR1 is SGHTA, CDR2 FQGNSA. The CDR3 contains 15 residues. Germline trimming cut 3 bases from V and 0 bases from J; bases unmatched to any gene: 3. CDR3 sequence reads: CASSLGQGYSYEQYF. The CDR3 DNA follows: TGTGCCAGCAGCTTGGGACAGGGATACTCCTACGAGCAGTACTTC. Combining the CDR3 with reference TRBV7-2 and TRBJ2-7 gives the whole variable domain GAGVSQSPSNKVTEKGKDVELRCDPISGHTALYWYRQSLGQGLEFLIYFQGNSAPDKSGLPSDRFSAERTGGSVSTLTIQRTQQEDSAVYLCASSLGQGYSYEQYFGPGTRLTVT.

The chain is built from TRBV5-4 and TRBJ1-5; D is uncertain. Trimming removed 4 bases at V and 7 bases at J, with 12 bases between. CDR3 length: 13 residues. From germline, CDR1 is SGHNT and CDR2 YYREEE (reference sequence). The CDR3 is CASSLNAEQPQHF. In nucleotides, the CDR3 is TGTGCCAGCAGCCTCAATGCTGAGCAGCCCCAGCATTTT.

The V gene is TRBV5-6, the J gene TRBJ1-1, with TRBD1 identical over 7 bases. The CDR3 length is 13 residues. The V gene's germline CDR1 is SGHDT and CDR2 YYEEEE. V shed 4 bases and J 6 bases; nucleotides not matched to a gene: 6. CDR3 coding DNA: TGTGCCAGCAGCAAGACAGGGATGGCTGAAGCTTTCTTT. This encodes CASSKTGMAEAFF.

For the CDR3, the DNA is TGTGCCAGCAGCAGCACCACAGGGGGCGATGAAAAACTGTTTTTT. As protein: CASSSTTGGDEKLFF. V and J are TRBV9 and TRBJ1-4; TRBD1 matches 9 bases. V trimming: 4 bases; J trimming: 6 bases; junction bases outside the gene matches: 7. Germline V gives CDR1 SGDLS, CDR2 YYNGEE. The CDR3 is 15 residues long.

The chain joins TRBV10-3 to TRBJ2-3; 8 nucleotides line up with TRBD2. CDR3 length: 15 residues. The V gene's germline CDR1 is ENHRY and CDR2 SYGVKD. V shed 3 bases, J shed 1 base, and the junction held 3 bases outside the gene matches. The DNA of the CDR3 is TGTGCCATCAGTGATCCGACTAGCGGCACAGATACGCAGTATTTT. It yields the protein CAISDPTSGTDTQYF.

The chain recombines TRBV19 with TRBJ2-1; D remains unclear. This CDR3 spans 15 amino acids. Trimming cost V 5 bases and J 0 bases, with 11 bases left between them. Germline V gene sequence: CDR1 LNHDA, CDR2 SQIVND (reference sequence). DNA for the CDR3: TGTGCCAGTAGTCCCAGCAGCAGCTCCTACAATGAGCAGTTCTTC. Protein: CASSPSSSSYNEQFF.